The rows below give T cell receptor beta chains drawn from one sample of a study of beta chain features in type 1 diabetes. TCRdb's copy holds only in-frame clones and misses some; the assay was immunoSEQ multiplex PCR. The sample has about 370,000 clones, more than 12% seen once; the top ten hold more than 0.015%. Specimen: naive CD4+ T cells from blood. The receptors originated from a woman between 18 and 30 years old in good health. CDR3s include the opening cysteine and the closing phenylalanine or tryptophan. D genes are given only for firm matches. The size of a clone is reported for some rows only, either as once, few or many, or as a class for expanded clones.

CDR3 length | D gene | J gene | V gene | clone size | CDR3 protein | CDR3 DNA
12 | TRBD1 | TRBJ1-1 | TRBV29-1 | NA | CSGDSANTEAFF | TGCAGCGGGGACAGCGCGAACACTGAAGCTTTCTTT
14 | NA | TRBJ1-2 | TRBV2 | NA | CASSVLTQNYGYTF | TGTGCCAGCAGTGTTTTGACTCAGAACTATGGCTACACCTTC
14 | TRBD2 | TRBJ2-7 | TRBV4-1 | few | CASSRLADTYEQYF | TGCGCCAGCAGCCGGCTAGCGGATACCTACGAGCAGTACTTC
19 | TRBD2 | TRBJ2-2 | TRBV10-3 | NA | CAISESTSGQYPNTGELFF | TGTGCCATCAGTGAGTCGACTAGCGGGCAGTACCCGAACACCGGGGAGCTGTTTTTT
16 | NA | TRBJ2-5 | TRBV21-1 | NA | CASSVEAHEREETQYF | TGTGCCAGCAGCGTAGAGGCCCACGAGCGGGAAGAGACCCAGTACTTC
11 | NA | TRBJ2-1 | TRBV30 | NA | CAWSVRNEQFF | TGTGCCTGGAGTGTCAGGAATGAGCAGTTCTTC
12 | TRBD1 | TRBJ2-7 | TRBV29-1 | few | CSVDRGLSEQYF | TGCAGCGTGGACAGGGGCCTTAGCGAGCAGTACTTC
14 | NA | TRBJ2-5 | TRBV9 | few | CASSVDSGGETQYF | TGTGCCAGCAGCGTAGACAGTGGAGGGGAGACCCAGTACTTC
13 | NA | TRBJ1-5 | TRBV30 | few | CAWSPGGNQPQHF | TGTGCCTGGAGTCCCGGTGGCAATCAGCCCCAGCATTTT
16 | NA | TRBJ1-5 | TRBV9 | few | CASSGSRGYSNQPQHF | TGTGCCAGCAGTGGAAGTAGGGGATATAGCAATCAGCCCCAGCATTTT
13 | NA | TRBJ1-1 | TRBV29-1 | few | CSVALQGNTEAFF | TGCAGCGTGGCTCTACAGGGGAACACTGAAGCTTTCTTT
15 | TRBD1 | TRBJ1-5 | TRBV10-3 | few | CAINQQGAREQPQHF | TGTGCCATCAATCAACAGGGGGCAAGGGAGCAGCCCCAGCATTTT
15 | TRBD2 | TRBJ2-7 | TRBV28 | NA | CASSPAGLTSYEQYF | TGTGCCAGCAGTCCCGCGGGACTAACCTCCTACGAGCAGTACTTC
16 | TRBD2 | TRBJ2-4 | TRBV6-4 | few | CASTGLAGGGEYIQYF | TGTGCCAGCACCGGACTAGCGGGAGGGGGGGAGTACATTCAGTACTTC
15 | TRBD1 | TRBJ1-2 | TRBV6-5 | few | CASSYSGTGNYGYTF | TGTGCCAGCAGTTACTCGGGGACAGGGAACTATGGCTACACCTTC
13 | NA | TRBJ1-5 | TRBV7-3 | few | CASSLSGNQPQHF | TGTGCCAGCAGCTTGTCGGGGAATCAGCCCCAGCATTTT
16 | NA | TRBJ1-1 | TRBV6-1 | once | CASSGEATLMNTEAFF | TGTGCCAGCAGTGGAGAAGCTACCCTCATGAACACTGAAGCTTTCTTT
17 | TRBD2 | TRBJ2-3 | TRBV7-2 | NA | CASSSLSSGVYLDTQYF | TGTGCCAGCAGCTCGCTGTCAAGCGGGGTTTACTTAGATACGCAGTATTTT
16 | NA | TRBJ2-7 | TRBV7-2 | NA | CASSAVGFGTPSEQYF | TGTGCCAGCAGCGCGGTGGGATTCGGGACACCTTCCGAGCAGTACTTC
19 | NA | TRBJ2-1 | TRBV19 | few | CASSISTSGAISSYNEQFF | TGTGCCAGTAGTATAAGCACGTCCGGAGCCATTAGCTCCTACAATGAGCAGTTCTTC
12 | TRBD2 | TRBJ2-1 | TRBV5-4 | few | CASSQAGDTQFF | TGTGCCAGCAGTCAAGCGGGAGATACGCAGTTCTTC
14 | NA | TRBJ2-1 | TRBV25-1 | few | CASSESDWRREQFF | TGTGCCAGCAGTGAATCGGACTGGCGCCGAGAGCAGTTCTTC
14 | NA | TRBJ1-4 | TRBV9 | NA | CASSVGMGSEKLFF | TGTGCCAGCAGCGTTGGGATGGGGAGTGAAAAACTGTTTTTT
10 | NA | TRBJ2-7 | TRBV20-1 | few | CSAKRASQYF | TGCAGTGCTAAGAGGGCCTCCCAGTACTTC
15 | NA | TRBJ2-3 | TRBV6-5 | NA | CASSYGGAHTDTQYF | TGTGCCAGCAGTTACGGGGGGGCGCATACCGATACGCAGTATTTT
14 | NA | TRBJ2-4 | TRBV5-1 | few | CASSPPGGINIQYF | TGCGCCAGCAGCCCCCCCGGCGGGATAAACATTCAGTACTTC
15 | TRBD1 | TRBJ2-7 | TRBV28 | few | CASSSPPTGIYEQYF | TGTGCCAGCAGCTCGCCGCCGACAGGGATCTACGAGCAGTACTTC
14 | NA | TRBJ2-5 | TRBV29-1 | NA | CSVGSSAAQETQYF | TGCAGCGTTGGCAGTTCCGCCGCCCAAGAGACCCAGTACTTC
13 | NA | TRBJ1-2 | TRBV7-3 | NA | CASSLGPDYGYTF | TGTGCCAGCAGCTTAGGCCCAGACTATGGCTACACCTTC
14 | NA | TRBJ2-7 | TRBV15 | few | CATSRDQRAYEQYF | TGTGCCACCAGCAGAGATCAACGGGCCTACGAGCAGTACTTC
15 | TRBD1 | TRBJ2-7 | TRBV7-9 | NA | CASSLKGQGSHEQYF | TGTGCCAGCAGCTTAAAGGGACAGGGGTCCCACGAGCAGTACTTC
9 | NA | TRBJ1-2 | TRBV20-1 | NA | CSASLGYTF | TGCAGTGCTAGTCTCGGCTACACCTTC
15 | NA | TRBJ1-2 | TRBV15 | NA | CATSPRREPSYGYTF | TGTGCCACCAGCCCCCGCAGGGAACCCTCCTATGGCTACACCTTC
14 | TRBD2 | TRBJ2-3 | TRBV7-2 | few | CASRGLAETDTQYF | TGTGCCAGCAGGGGACTAGCGGAAACAGATACGCAGTATTTT
12 | TRBD2 | TRBJ2-7 | TRBV30 | NA | CAWAGGGYEQYF | TGTGCCTGGGCGGGAGGGGGTTACGAGCAGTACTTC
15 | TRBD2 | TRBJ2-1 | TRBV5-1 | NA | CASSPGAAGGDEQFF | TGCGCCAGCAGCCCGGGGGCAGCGGGAGGCGATGAGCAGTTCTTC
13 | NA | TRBJ2-5 | TRBV7-2 | few | CASSLVSWETQYF | TGTGCCAGCAGCTTAGTTAGCTGGGAGACCCAGTACTTC
14 | NA | TRBJ2-7 | TRBV5-1 | NA | CASSAIRNTYEQYF | TGCGCCAGCAGCGCAATCAGAAATACCTACGAGCAGTACTTC
13 | NA | TRBJ2-1 | TRBV5-1 | NA | CASSWDFYNEQFF | TGCGCCAGCAGCTGGGACTTTTACAATGAGCAGTTCTTC
16 | NA | TRBJ2-4 | TRBV19 | few | CASSITFTGAKNIQYF | TGTGCCAGTAGTATAACCTTTACGGGGGCCAAAAACATTCAGTACTTC
14 | NA | TRBJ2-3 | TRBV7-2 | few | CASSLGPGTDTQYF | TGTGCCAGCAGCTTAGGGCCAGGGACAGATACGCAGTATTTT
13 | TRBD1 | TRBJ1-2 | TRBV5-1 | NA | CASSVDRGYGYTF | TGCGCCAGCAGCGTCGACAGGGGCTATGGCTACACCTTC
13 | NA | TRBJ1-2 | TRBV28 | few | CASSLPAGRDYTF | TGTGCCAGCAGTTTACCGGCGGGGAGGGACTACACCTTC
13 | NA | TRBJ1-2 | TRBV14 | few | CASSPTHRAGYTF | TGTGCCAGCAGCCCTACCCACAGGGCTGGCTACACCTTC
15 | TRBD1 | TRBJ1-2 | TRBV6-5 | NA | CASSGQGPASYGYTF | TGTGCCAGCAGTGGACAGGGGCCCGCTTCCTATGGCTACACCTTC
15 | TRBD1 | TRBJ2-1 | TRBV4-2 | few | CASSQRTGTYNEQFF | TGTGCCAGCAGCCAGAGGACAGGAACTTACAATGAGCAGTTCTTC
13 | NA | TRBJ1-2 | TRBV30 | NA | CAWNAGHNYGYTF | TGTGCCTGGAATGCAGGGCATAACTATGGCTACACCTTC
16 | TRBD1 | TRBJ1-5 | TRBV30 | few | CAWSRGTGGKNQPQHF | TGTGCCTGGAGTCGCGGGACAGGGGGCAAGAATCAGCCCCAGCATTTT
14 | TRBD1 | TRBJ1-2 | TRBV29-1 | few | CSVESPTGGASSTF | TGCAGCGTTGAATCCCCGACAGGGGGAGCTTCGTCCACCTTC
11 | NA | TRBJ1-1 | TRBV2 | NA | CASREYTEAFF | TGTGCCAGCAGGGAGTACACTGAAGCTTTCTTT
14 | NA | TRBJ2-5 | TRBV6-1 | NA | CASSVGVAQETQYF | TGTGCCAGCAGTGTCGGGGTGGCCCAAGAGACCCAGTACTTC
12 | NA | TRBJ2-2 | TRBV30 | few | CAWSLNTGELFF | TGTGCCTGGAGTCTAAATACCGGGGAGCTGTTTTTT
14 | TRBD2 | TRBJ2-7 | TRBV6-5 | NA | CASSPRAGEKKQYF | TGTGCCAGCAGCCCGAGGGCGGGAGAGAAGAAGCAGTACTTC